Below, 11 T cell receptor beta chains from the same sample are listed, as sequenced in a study of human T cells and chemical hapten exposure. MiXCR, applied by TCRdb to the RACE reads, yields one record per CDR3 protein. The data contain just under 350,000 distinct CDR3 sequences, approximately 6.9% of them seen just once; the ten biggest clones take up 7% to 10%. Time point of the sample: patch test 1, 2 weeks after DPC sensitization. As to treatment: therapeutic diphenylcyclopropenone sensitization with weekly scalp DPC. Material: whole blood, obtained in connection with sensitization to the hapten diphenylcyclopropenone (DPC). The source of these receptors is a woman under 30 with alopecia areata. Some clones in this sample may be carry-over from other donors' samples.

There are a few counts of this clonotype. The chain couples TRBV5-1 to TRBJ1-1, with TRBD1 matching 7 bases. CDR1 SGHRS and CDR2 YFSETQ come from the germline V gene. CDR3 length: 15 residues. Germline trimming cut 2 bases from V and 3 bases from J; bases unmatched to any gene: 7. CDR3 bases: TGCGCCAGCAGCTTAGCACAACAGGGGCACACTGAAGCTTTCTTT. The encoded protein is CASSLAQQGHTEAFF.

Only a few counts were recorded for this clonotype. The rearrangement uses TRBV20-1 and TRBJ2-3; D possibly corresponds to TRBD2 (6 bases). This CDR3 comprises 14 residues. Germline CDR1 is DFQATT and CDR2 is SNEGSKA (reference sequence). V was pared by 3 bases and J by 9 bases, with 19 bases between. CDR3 sequence reads: CSASSAGSGGTQYF. In DNA, the CDR3 is TGCAGTGCTAGTTCGGCGGGGAGTGGGGGGACGCAGTATTTT.

This clonotype was detected a few times. The V gene is TRBV7-9, the J gene TRBJ1-2, with 8 bases that match TRBD1. Trimming removed 4 bases from V and 4 bases from J; junction bases left unmatched: 8. The CDR3 is 15 amino acids. The germline gives CDR1 SEHNR, CDR2 FQNEAQ (reference sequence). CDR3 loop: CASSSGQVPSYGYTF. The DNA of the CDR3 is TGTGCCAGCAGCTCGGGACAGGTCCCTTCCTATGGCTACACCTTC.

The chain couples TRBV6-2 or TRBV6-3 to TRBJ1-1; D unclear. CDR3 length: 13 amino acids. Germline V CDR1 and CDR2: MNHEY, SVGEGT. V lost 2 bases and J lost 11, with 15 bases in between. The CDR3 loop reads CASSYHSDLRAFF. In nucleotides, the CDR3 is TGTGCCAGCAGTTACCACTCCGACTTGAGGGCTTTCTTT.

The rearrangement uses TRBV7-2 and TRBJ1-2; D perhaps matches TRBD1 (5 bases). The CDR3 runs 15 residues. The V end was cut by 3 bases, the J end by 4 bases, with 15 bases between. Looked up from germline, CDR1 is SGHTA and CDR2 is FQGNSA. The CDR3 reads CASSLVPGPSYGYTF. CDR3 coding DNA: TGTGCCAGCAGCTTGGTGCCGGGGCCTTCCTATGGCTACACCTTC.

V usage is TRBV4-1 and J usage is TRBJ1-1; no firm D call. In germline, CDR1 is MGHRA, CDR2 YSYEKL. V was shortened by 0 bases and J by 0 bases, with 8 bases between the two germline ends. This CDR3 contains 15 residues. CDR3 residues: CASSQDRQMNTEAFF. In DNA, the CDR3 is TGCGCCAGCAGCCAAGATAGGCAGATGAACACTGAAGCTTTCTTT.

V is TRBV5-6 and J is TRBJ2-3; unclear D gene. The length of the CDR3 is 11 residues. Per germline, CDR1 SGHDT and CDR2 YYEEEE. The ends were cut back, 2 bases at V and 7 bases at J, with 5 bases in the middle. CDR3 amino acids: CASSFTNTQYF. The CDR3, as DNA: TGTGCCAGCAGCTTTACCAATACGCAGTATTTT.

This clonotype was counted only a few times. V and J are TRBV6-6 and TRBJ2-7, with TRBD2 identical over 12 bases. CDR3 size: 15 residues. CDR1 is MNHNY and CDR2 is SVGAGI in the germline V gene (reference sequence). V was pared by 5 bases and J by 2 bases, with 4 bases of the junction left unmatched. The CDR3 sequence: CASSDTSGGTYEQYF. The DNA for the CDR3 is TGTGCCAGCAGTGACACTAGCGGGGGGACCTACGAGCAGTACTTC.

This clonotype was seen at least ten times. This chain uses TRBV7-2 with TRBJ2-1; 8 nucleotides align to TRBD1. V shed 8 bases, J shed 6 bases, and the junction held 12 bases outside the gene matches. Germline loops: CDR1 SGHTA, CDR2 FQGNSA. The CDR3 has 15 amino acids. For the CDR3, the DNA is TGTGCCAGCCAAAGACAGGGGATTCGGGGCAATGAGCAGTTCTTC. Its translation: CASQRQGIRGNEQFF.

A few counts support this clonotype. The chain joins TRBV7-2 to TRBJ1-2; tentative D call: TRBD1 (6 bases). V shed 5 bases and J shed 4 bases, with 14 bases lying between them. This CDR3 comprises 14 residues. Germline V gene sequence: CDR1 SGHTA, CDR2 FQGNSA. The CDR3 is CASSPAGGAYGYTF. The CDR3 DNA reads as TGTGCCAGCAGCCCGGCCGGGGGGGCCTATGGCTACACCTTC.

The J gene is TRBJ2-7, the V gene TRBV6-1; 9 bases agree with TRBD1. CDR1 is MNHNS, CDR2 SASEGT, per germline. Trimming cost V 3 bases and J 11 bases; bases outside gene matches: 8. The CDR3 is 13 residues long. The CDR3 DNA reads TGTGCCAGCAGTGATGGGACAGGGTATACGGAGTACTTC. Translating it yields CASSDGTGYTEYF.